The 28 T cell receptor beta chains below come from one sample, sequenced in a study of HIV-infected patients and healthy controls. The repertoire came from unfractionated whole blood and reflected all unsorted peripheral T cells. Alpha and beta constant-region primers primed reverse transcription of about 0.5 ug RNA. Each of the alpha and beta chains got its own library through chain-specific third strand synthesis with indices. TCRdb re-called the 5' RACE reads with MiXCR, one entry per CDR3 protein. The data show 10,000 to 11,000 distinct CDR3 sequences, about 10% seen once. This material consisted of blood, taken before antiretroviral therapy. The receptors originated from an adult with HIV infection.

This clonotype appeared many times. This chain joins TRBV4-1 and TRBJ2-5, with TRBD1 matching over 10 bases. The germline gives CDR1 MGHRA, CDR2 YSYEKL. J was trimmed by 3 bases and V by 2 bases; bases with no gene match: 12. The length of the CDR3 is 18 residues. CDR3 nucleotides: TGCGCCAGCAGCCAACAAGGGCGAACTGGGACAGGGGAAGAGACCCAGTACTTC. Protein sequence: CASSQQGRTGTGEETQYF.

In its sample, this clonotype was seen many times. CDR3 in amino acids: CATSDSRDTIPYGYGYTF. For the CDR3, the DNA is TGTGCCACCAGTGATTCCCGGGACACCATTCCCTATGGCTATGGCTACACCTTC. This chain links TRBV24-1 with TRBJ1-2; maybe TRBD1 (6 bases). Germline-derived CDR1 and CDR2 are KGHDR and SFDVKD. V lost 2 bases and J lost 4, with 22 bases in between. CDR3 length: 18 residues.

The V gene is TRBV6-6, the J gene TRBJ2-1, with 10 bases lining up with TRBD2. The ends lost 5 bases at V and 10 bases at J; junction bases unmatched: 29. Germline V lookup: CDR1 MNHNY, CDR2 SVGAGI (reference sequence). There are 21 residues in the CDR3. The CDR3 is CASSTDPRGPRLAGVYWEQFF. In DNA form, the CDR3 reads TGTGCCAGCAGTACGGACCCACGGGGGCCCCGGCTAGCGGGGGTCTATTGGGAGCAGTTCTTC.

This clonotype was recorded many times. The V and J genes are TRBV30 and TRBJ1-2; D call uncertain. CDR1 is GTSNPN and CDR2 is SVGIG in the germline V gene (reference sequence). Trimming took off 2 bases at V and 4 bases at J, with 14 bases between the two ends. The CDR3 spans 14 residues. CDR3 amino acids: CAWSPPFNPYGYTF. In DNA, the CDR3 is TGTGCCTGGAGTCCCCCCTTCAACCCCTATGGCTACACCTTC. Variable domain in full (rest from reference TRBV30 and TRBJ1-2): SQTIHQWPATLVQPVGSPLSLECTVEGTSNPNLYWYRQAAGRGLQLLFYSVGIGQISSEVPQNLSASRPQDRQFILSSKKLLLSDSGFYLCAWSPPFNPYGYTFGSGTRLTVV.

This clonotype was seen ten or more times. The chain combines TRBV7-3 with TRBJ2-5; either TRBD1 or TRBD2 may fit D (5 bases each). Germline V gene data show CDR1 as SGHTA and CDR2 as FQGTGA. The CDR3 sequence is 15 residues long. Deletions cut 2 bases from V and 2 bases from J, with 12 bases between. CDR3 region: CASSLGAGGQETQYF. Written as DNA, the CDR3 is TGTGCCAGCAGCTTAGGGGCGGGTGGGCAAGAGACCCAGTACTTC.

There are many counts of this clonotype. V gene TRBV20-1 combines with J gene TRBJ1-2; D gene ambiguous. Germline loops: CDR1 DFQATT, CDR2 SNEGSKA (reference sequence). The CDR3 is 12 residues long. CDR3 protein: CARFRVNYGYTF. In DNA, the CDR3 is TGCGCTAGATTTAGAGTCAACTATGGCTACACCTTC.

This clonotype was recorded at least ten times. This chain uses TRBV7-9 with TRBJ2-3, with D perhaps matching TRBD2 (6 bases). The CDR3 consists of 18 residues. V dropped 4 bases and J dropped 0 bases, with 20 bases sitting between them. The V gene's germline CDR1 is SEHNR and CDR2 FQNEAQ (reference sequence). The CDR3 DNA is TGTGCCAGCAGCTCCTACGGATTAGCGGCCGATAGCACAGATACGCAGTATTTT. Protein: CASSSYGLAADSTDTQYF.

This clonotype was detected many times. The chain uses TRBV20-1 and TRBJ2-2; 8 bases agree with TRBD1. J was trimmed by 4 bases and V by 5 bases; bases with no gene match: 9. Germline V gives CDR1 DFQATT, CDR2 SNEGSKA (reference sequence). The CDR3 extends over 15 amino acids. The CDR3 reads CSAPRQGAGTGELFF. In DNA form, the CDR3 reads TGCAGTGCTCCCCGCCAGGGGGCGGGCACCGGGGAGCTGTTTTTT.

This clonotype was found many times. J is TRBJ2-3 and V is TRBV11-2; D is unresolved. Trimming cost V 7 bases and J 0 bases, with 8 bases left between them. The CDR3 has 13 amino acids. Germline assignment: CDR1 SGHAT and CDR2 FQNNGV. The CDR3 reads CASKGGSTDTQYF. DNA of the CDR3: TGTGCCAGCAAGGGCGGTAGCACAGATACGCAGTATTTT.

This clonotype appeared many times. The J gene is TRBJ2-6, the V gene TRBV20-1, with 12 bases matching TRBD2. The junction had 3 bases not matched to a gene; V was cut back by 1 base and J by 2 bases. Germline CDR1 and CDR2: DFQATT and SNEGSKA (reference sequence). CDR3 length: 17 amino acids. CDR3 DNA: TGCAGTGCTAGAGCACGGACTAGCGGGACTGGGGCCAACGTCCTGACTTTC. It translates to CSARARTSGTGANVLTF.

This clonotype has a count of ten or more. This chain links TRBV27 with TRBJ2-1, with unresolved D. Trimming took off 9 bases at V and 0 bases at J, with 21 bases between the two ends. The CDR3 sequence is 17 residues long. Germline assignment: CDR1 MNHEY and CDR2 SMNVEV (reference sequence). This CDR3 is CASGGGRGFSSYNEQFF. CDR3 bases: TGTGCCAGTGGCGGTGGGCGCGGATTTAGCTCCTACAATGAGCAGTTCTTC.

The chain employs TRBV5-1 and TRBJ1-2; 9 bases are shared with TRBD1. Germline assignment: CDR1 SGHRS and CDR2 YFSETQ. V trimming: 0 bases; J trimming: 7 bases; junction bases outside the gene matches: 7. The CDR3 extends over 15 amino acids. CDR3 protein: CASSLADRGAGGYTF. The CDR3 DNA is TGCGCCAGCAGCTTGGCGGACAGGGGCGCTGGTGGCTACACCTTC.

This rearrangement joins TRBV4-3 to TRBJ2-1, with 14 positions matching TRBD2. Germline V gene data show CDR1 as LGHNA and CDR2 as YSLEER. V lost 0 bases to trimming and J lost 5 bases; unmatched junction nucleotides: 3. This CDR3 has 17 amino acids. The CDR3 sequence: CASSQDGLAGGHNEQFF. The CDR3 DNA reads TGCGCCAGCAGCCAAGATGGACTAGCGGGAGGTCACAATGAGCAGTTCTTC.

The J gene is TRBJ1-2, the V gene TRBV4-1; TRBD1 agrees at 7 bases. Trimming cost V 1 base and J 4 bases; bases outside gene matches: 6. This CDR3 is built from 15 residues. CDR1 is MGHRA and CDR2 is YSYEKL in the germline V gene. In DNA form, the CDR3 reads TGCGCCAGCAGCCAAGTCTACAGGGGTCCCTATGGCTACACCTTC. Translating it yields CASSQVYRGPYGYTF.

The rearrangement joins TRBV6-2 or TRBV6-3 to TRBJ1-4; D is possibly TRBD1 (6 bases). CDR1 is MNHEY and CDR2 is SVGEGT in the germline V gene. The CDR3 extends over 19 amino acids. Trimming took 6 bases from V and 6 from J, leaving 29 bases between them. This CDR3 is CASRKMYREVDASDEKLFF. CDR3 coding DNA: TGTGCCAGCAGAAAGATGTACAGGGAAGTGGATGCCAGTGATGAAAAACTGTTTTTT.

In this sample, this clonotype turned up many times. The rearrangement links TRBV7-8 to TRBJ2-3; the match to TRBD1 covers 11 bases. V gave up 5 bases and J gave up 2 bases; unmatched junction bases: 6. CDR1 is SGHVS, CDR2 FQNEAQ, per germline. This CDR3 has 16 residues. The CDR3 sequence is CASSGRDRGSTDTQYF. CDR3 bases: TGTGCCAGCAGCGGCCGGGACAGGGGGTCCACAGATACGCAGTATTTT.

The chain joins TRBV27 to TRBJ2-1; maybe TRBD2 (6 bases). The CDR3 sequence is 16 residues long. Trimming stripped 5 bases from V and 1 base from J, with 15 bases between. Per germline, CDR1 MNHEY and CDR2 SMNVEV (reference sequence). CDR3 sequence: CASSTGLAMSYNEQFF. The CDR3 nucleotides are TGTGCCAGCAGTACTGGCCTAGCGATGTCCTACAATGAGCAGTTCTTC.

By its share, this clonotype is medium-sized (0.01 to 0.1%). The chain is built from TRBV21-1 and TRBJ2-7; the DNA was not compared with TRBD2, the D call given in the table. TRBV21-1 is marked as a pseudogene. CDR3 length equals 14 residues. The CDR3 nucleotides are TGTGCCAGCGGACGACTAGCGGGAGAATACGAGCAGTACTTC. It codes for CASGRLAGEYEQYF.

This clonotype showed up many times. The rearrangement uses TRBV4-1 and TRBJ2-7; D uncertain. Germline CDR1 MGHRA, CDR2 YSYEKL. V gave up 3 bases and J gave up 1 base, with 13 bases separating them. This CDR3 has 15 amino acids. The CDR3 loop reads CASSHLTSPSYEQYF. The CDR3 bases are TGCGCCAGCAGCCACTTGACTTCTCCGTCCTACGAGCAGTACTTC.

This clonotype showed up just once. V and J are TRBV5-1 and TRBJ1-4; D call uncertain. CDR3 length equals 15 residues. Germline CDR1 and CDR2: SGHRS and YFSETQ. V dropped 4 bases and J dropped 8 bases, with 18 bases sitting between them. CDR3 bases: TGCGCCAGCAGCGCCACGGGCCGGGAAACAGAAAAACTGTTTTTT. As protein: CASSATGRETEKLFF.

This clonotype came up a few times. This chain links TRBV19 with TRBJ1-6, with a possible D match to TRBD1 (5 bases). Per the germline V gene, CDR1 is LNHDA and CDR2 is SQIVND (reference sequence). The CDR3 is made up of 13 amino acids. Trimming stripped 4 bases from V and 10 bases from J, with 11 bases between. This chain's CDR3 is CASSKLQGSPLHF. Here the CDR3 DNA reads TGTGCCAGTAGTAAACTCCAGGGATCACCCCTCCACTTT.

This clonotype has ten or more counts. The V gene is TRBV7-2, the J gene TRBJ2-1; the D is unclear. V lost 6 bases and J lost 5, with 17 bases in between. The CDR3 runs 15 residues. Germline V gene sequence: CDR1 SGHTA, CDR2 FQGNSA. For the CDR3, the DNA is TGTGCCAGCAGTTACCGGGTTTCAATTAACAATGAGCAGTTCTTC. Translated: CASSYRVSINNEQFF.

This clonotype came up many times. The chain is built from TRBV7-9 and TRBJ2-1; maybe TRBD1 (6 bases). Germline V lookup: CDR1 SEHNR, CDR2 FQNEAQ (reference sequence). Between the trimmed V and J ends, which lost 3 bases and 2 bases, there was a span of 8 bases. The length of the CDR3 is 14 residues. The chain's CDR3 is CASSFKGAYNEQFF. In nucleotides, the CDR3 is TGTGCCAGCAGCTTTAAGGGGGCCTACAATGAGCAGTTCTTC.

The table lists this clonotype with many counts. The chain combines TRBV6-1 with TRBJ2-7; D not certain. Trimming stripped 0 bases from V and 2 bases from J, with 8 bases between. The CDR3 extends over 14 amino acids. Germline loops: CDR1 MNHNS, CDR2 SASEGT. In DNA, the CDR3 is TGTGCCAGCAGTGAAGCGTGGGTAACCTACGAGCAGTACTTC. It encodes CASSEAWVTYEQYF.

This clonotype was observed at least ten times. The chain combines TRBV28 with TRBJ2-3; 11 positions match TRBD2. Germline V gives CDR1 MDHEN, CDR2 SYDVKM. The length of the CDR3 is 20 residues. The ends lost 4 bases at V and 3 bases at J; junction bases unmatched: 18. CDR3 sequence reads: CASSSPPGPKTSGMTDTQYF. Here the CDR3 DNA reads TGTGCCAGCAGTTCGCCTCCGGGACCGAAGACTAGCGGGATGACAGATACGCAGTATTTT.

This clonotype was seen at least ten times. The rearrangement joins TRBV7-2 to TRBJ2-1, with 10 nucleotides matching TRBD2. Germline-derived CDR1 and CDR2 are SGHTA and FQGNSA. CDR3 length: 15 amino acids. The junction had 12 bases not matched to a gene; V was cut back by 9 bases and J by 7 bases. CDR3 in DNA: TGTGCCAGTAAGCGGGAGGGCCTAATCGGAAATGAGCAGTTCTTC. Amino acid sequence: CASKREGLIGNEQFF. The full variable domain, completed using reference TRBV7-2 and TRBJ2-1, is GAGVSQSPSNKVTEKGKDVELRCDPISGHTALYWYRQSLGQGLEFLIYFQGNSAPDKSGLPSDRFSAERTGGSVSTLTIQRTQQEDSAVYLCASKREGLIGNEQFFGPGTRLTVL.

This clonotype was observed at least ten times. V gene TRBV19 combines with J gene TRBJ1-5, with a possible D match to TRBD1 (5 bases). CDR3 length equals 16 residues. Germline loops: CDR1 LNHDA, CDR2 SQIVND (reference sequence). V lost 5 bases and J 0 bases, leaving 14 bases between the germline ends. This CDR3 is CASSFGTVLSNQPQHF. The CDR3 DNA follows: TGTGCCAGTAGTTTTGGGACGGTTCTTAGCAATCAGCCCCAGCATTTT.

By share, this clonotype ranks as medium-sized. CDR3 amino acids: CASTSRWGGNTGELFF. In DNA, the CDR3 is TGTGCCAGTACTTCAAGATGGGGTGGAAACACCGGGGAGCTGTTTTTT. V and J are TRBV19 and TRBJ2-2; D not resolved. This CDR3 spans 16 amino acids. V lost 7 bases and J 2 bases, leaving 17 bases between the germline ends. Germline CDR1 reads LNHDA; CDR2 reads SQIVND (reference sequence).